The clone carrying this T cell receptor beta chain appeared many times. TCR cDNA molecules each carried a unique molecular identifier. TCRdb itself ran the 5' RACE reads through MiXCR, one entry per CDR3 protein. The table includes about 15,000 distinct CDR3 sequences, 7.5% to 8.5% detected once. Time point meaning: sample taken at primary tumor resection. Material for sequencing was whole RNA from tumor, nontumor lung or frozen PBMC, left unsorted. A total of over 70 untreated early-stage non-small cell lung cancer patients served as donors. The junction had 4 bases not matched to a gene; V was cut back by 5 bases and J by 4 bases. This CDR3 has 14 residues. Germline V gives CDR1 ENHRY, CDR2 SYGVKD. This sample is part of a study of spatial heterogeneity in lung cancer.

The chain carries TRBV10-3 and TRBJ2-5, with 10 bases aligning to TRBD2. This clonotype was sampled from a female donor with early-stage non-small cell lung cancer. Sequenced here: PBMCs, sampled at surgery. CDR3 sequence: CAISLAGVSETQYF. The CDR3 DNA is TGTGCCATCAGTCTAGCGGGAGTTTCAGAGACCCAGTACTTC.